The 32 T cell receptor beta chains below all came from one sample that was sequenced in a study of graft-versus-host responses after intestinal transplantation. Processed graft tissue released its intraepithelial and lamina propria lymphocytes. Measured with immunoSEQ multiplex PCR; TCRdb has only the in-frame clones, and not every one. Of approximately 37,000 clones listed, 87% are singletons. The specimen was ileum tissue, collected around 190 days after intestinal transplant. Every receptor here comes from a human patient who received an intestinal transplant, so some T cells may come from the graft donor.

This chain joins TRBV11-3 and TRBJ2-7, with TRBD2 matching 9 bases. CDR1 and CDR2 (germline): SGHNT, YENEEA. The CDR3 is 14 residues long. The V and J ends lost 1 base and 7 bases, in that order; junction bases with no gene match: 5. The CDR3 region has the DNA TGTGCCAGCAGCTTAGTTAGCGGGAGTCATGAGCAGTACTTC. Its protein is CASSLVSGSHEQYF.

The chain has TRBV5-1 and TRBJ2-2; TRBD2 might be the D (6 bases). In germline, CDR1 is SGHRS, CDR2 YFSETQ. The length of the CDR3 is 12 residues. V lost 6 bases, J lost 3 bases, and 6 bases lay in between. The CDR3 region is CASTGDTGELFF. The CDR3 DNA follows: TGCGCCAGCACGGGGGACACCGGGGAGCTGTTTTTT.

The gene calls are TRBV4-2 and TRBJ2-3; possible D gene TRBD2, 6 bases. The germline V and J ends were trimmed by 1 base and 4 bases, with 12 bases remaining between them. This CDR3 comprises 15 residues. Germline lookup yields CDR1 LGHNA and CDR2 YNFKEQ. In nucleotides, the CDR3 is TGTGCCAGCAGCCAAGTGAGGGCGGGATCAGATACGCAGTATTTT. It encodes CASSQVRAGSDTQYF.

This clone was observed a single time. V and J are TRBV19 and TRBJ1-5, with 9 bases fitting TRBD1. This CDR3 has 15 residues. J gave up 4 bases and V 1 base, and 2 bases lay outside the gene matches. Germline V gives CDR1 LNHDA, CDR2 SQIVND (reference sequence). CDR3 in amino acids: CASSIAGTGNQPQHF. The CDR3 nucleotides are TGTGCCAGTAGTATAGCCGGGACAGGGAATCAGCCCCAGCATTTT.

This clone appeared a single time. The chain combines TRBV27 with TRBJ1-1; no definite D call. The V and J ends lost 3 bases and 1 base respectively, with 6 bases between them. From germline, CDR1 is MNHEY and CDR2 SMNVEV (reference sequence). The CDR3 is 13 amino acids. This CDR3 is CASSFRGNTEAFF. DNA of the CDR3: TGTGCCAGCAGTTTCCGGGGGAACACTGAAGCTTTCTTT.

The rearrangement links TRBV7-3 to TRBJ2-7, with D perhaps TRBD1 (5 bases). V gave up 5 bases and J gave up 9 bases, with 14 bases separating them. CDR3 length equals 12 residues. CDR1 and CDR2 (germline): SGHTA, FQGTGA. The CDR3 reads CASSPWGARQYF. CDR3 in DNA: TGTGCCAGCAGCCCCTGGGGCGCTAGGCAGTACTTC.

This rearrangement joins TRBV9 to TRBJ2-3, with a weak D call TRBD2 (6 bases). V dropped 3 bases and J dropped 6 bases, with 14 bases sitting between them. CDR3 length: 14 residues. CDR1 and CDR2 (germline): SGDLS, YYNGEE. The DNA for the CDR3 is TGTGCCAGCAGCGCCTCGATTGGGAGGGATACGCAGTATTTT. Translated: CASSASIGRDTQYF.

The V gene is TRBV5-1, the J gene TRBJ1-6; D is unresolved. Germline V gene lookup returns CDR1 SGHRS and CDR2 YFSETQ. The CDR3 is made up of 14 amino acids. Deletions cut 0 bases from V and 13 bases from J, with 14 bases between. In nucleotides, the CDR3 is TGCGCCAGCAGCTTGGTTTCAGCTGATGGTCCCCTCCACTTT. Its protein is CASSLVSADGPLHF.

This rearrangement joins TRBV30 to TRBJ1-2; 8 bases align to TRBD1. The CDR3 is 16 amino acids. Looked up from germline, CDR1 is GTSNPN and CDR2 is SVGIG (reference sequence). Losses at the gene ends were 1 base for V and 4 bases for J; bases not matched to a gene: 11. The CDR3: CAWSEGTGDGGYGYTF. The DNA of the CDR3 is TGTGCCTGGAGTGAGGGGACAGGAGACGGAGGCTATGGCTACACCTTC.

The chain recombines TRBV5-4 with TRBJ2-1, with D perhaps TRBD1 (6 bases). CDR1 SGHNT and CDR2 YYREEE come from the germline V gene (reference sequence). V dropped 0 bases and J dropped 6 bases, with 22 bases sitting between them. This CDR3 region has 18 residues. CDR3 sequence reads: CASSLVLSDSGAGNEQFF. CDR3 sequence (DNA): TGTGCCAGCAGCTTGGTTTTATCGGACAGTGGGGCCGGCAATGAGCAGTTCTTC.

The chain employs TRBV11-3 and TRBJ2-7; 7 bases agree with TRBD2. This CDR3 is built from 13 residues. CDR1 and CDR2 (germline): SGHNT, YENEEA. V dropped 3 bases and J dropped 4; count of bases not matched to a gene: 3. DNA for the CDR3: TGTGCCAGCAGCTTCGTAGCGGGTTACGAGCAGTACTTC. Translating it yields CASSFVAGYEQYF.

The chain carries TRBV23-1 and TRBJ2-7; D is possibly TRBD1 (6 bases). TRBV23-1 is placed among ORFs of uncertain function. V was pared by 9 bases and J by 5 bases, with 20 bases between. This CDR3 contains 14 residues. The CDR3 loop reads CARRRVDRKHEQYF. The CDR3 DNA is TGCGCCAGAAGACGTGTAGACAGGAAGCACGAGCAGTACTTC.

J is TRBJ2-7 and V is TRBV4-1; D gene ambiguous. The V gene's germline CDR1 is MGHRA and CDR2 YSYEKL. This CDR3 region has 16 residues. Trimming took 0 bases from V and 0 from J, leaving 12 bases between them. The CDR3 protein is CASSQDRSIGSYEQYF. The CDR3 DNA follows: TGCGCCAGCAGCCAAGATCGTTCAATAGGCTCCTACGAGCAGTACTTC.

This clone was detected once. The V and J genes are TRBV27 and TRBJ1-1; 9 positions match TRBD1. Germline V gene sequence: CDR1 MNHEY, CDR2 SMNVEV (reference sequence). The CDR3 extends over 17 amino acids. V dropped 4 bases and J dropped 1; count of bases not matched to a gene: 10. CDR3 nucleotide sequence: TGTGCCAGCAGTTCGTCCCGGGACAGGGCGGCGAACACTGAAGCTTTCTTT. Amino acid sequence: CASSSSRDRAANTEAFF.

The CDR3 spells CASRQGLINEQFF. The CDR3, as DNA: TGTGCCAGCAGACAGGGTCTAATCAATGAGCAGTTCTTC. The rearrangement joins TRBV2 to TRBJ2-1; a weak D match, TRBD1 (6 bases). This CDR3 region has 13 residues. The V and J ends lost 6 bases and 6 bases respectively, with 12 bases between them. Germline V gene sequence: CDR1 SNHLY, CDR2 FYNNEI.

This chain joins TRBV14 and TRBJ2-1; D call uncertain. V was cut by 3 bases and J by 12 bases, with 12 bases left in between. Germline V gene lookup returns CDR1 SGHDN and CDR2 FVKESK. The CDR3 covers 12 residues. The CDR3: CASSQPLRAQFF. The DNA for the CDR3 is TGTGCCAGCAGCCAGCCCCTAAGGGCGCAGTTCTTC.

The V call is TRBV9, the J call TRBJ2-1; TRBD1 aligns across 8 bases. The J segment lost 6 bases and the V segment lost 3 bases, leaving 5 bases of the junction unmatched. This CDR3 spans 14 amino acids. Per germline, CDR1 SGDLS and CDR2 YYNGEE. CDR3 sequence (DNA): TGTGCCAGCAGCGCCGGACAGGGTTTCAATGAGCAGTTCTTC. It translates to CASSAGQGFNEQFF.

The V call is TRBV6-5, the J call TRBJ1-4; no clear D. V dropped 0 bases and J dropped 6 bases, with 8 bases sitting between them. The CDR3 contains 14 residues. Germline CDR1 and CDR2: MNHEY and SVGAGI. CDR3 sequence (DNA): TGTGCCAGCAGTTACTCCGACGGTGATGAAAAACTGTTTTTT. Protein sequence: CASSYSDGDEKLFF.

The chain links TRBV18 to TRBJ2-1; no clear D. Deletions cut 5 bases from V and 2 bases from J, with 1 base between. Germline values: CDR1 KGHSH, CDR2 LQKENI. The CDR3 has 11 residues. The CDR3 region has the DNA TGTGCCAGCTCAACCTACAATGAGCAGTTCTTC. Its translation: CASSTYNEQFF.

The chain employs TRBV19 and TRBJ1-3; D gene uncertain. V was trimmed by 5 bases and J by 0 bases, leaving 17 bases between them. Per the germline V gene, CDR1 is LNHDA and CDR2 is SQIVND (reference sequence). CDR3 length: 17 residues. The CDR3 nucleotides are TGTGCCAGTAGTCTAAATCCCGTCTGGACCTCTGGAAACACCATATATTTT. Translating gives CASSLNPVWTSGNTIYF.

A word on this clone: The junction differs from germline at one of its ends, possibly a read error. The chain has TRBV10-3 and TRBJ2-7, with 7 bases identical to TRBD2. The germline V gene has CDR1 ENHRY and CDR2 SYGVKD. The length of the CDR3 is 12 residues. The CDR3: CATSGGSYEQYF. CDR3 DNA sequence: TGTGCCACCAGTGGCGGGAGCTACGAGCAGTACTTC.

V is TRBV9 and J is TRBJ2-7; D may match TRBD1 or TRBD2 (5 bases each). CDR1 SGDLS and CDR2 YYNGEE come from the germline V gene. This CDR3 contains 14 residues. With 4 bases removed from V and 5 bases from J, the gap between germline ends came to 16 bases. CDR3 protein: CASSIGTLAHEQYF. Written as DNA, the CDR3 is TGTGCCAGCAGCATCGGGACCCTCGCCCACGAGCAGTACTTC.

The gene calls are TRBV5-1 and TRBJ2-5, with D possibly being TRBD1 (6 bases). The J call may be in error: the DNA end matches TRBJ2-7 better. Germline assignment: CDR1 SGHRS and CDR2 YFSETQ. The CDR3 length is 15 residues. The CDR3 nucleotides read TGCGCCAGCAGCGGAACAGGGTTCATGGGGGACGAGCAGTACTTC. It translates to CASSGTGFMGDEQYF.

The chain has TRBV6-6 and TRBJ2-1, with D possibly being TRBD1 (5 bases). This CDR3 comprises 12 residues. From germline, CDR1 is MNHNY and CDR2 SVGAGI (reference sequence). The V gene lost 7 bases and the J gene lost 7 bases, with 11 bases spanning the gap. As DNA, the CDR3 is TGTGCCAGCAACCCCCAGGGTAATGAGCAGTTCTTC. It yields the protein CASNPQGNEQFF.

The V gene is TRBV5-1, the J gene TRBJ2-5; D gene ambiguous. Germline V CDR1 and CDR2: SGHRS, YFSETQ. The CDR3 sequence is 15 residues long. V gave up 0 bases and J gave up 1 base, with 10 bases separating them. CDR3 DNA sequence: TGCGCCAGCAGCTTGGGGAGCTTCTTCCAAGAGACCCAGTACTTC. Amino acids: CASSLGSFFQETQYF.

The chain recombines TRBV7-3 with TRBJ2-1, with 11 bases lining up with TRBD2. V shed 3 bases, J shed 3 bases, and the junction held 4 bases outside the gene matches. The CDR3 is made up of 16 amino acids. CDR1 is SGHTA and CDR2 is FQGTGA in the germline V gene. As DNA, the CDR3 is TGTGCCAGCAGCTTTCTCGGGACTAGCGGCTACAATGAGCAGTTCTTC. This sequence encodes CASSFLGTSGYNEQFF.

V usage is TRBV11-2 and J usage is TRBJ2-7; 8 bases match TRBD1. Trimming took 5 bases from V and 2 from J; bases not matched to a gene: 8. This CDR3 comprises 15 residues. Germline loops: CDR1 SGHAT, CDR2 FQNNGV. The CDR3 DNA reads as TGTGCCAGCAGCCCCAGACAGGGGAGTACCTACGAGCAGTACTTC. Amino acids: CASSPRQGSTYEQYF.

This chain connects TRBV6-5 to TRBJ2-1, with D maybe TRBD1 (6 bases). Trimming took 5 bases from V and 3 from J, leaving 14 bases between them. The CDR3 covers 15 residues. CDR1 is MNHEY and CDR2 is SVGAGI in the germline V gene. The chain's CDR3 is CASSPDRNGYNEQFF. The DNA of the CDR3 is TGTGCCAGCAGTCCCGACAGGAACGGCTACAATGAGCAGTTCTTC.

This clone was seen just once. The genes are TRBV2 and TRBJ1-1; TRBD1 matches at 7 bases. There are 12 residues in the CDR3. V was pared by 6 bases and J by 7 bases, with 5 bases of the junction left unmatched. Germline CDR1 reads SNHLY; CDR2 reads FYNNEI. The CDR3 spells CASSPNRGEAFF. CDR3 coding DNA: TGTGCCAGCAGCCCTAACAGGGGTGAAGCTTTCTTT.

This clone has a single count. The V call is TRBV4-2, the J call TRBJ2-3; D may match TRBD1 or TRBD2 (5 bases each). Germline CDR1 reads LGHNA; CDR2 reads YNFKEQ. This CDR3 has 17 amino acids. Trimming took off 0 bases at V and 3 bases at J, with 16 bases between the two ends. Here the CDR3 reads CASSQEGAGLATDTQYF. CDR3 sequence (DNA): TGTGCCAGCAGCCAAGAGGGAGCAGGGCTGGCAACAGATACGCAGTATTTT.

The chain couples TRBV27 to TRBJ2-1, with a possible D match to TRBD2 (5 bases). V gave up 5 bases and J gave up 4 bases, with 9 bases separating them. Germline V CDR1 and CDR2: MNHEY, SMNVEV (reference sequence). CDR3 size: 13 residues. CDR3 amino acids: CASSLRGYNEQFF. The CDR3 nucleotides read TGTGCCAGCAGTCTTCGGGGTTACAATGAGCAGTTCTTC.

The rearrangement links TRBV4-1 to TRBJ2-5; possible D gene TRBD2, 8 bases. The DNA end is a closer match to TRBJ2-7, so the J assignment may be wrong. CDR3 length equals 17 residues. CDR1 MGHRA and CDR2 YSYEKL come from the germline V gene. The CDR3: CASSQGPGGLGAYEQYF. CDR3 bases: TGCGCCAGCAGCCAAGGGCCAGGGGGACTAGGGGCCTACGAGCAGTACTTC.